This T cell receptor (beta chain) was profiled in a study of shared clonotypes between healthy human individuals. Overall study context: Per donor, CD8 memory used one plate, CD8 naive used two, CD4 memory used three and CD4 naive used three.

Repertoires were generated with immunoSEQ multiplex PCR, while TCRdb's copy carries only in-frame clones and drops some. The sample yields roughly 300,000 clones, around 70% seen once. V gave up 0 bases and J gave up 3 bases; unmatched junction bases: 3. CDR1 is MNHEY, CDR2 SVGAGI, per germline. This CDR3 has 15 residues. The genes are TRBV6-5 and TRBJ2-7; 9 nucleotides align to TRBD1. The sequencing sample was made of memory CD4+ T cells sorted from blood. Sample subset: CD45RA-negative fraction. This clonotype originated in a man in his thirties or forties in good health. This CDR3 reads CASSYSQGAVYEQYF. CDR3 nucleotides: TGTGCCAGCAGTTACTCACAGGGGGCAGTCTACGAGCAGTACTTC.